This T cell receptor (beta chain) was documented in a study of blood T cell repertoires in COVID-19. Per the germline V gene, CDR1 is LGHDT and CDR2 is YNNKEL (reference sequence). Trimming stripped 5 bases from V and 0 bases from J, with 12 bases between. The CDR3 consists of 15 residues. Data came from immunoSEQ multiplex PCR; TCRdb stores just in-frame clones and leaves some out. The table includes 500,000 to 600,000 clones, 85% to 90% detected once. The receptor was derived from a woman in her forties or fifties with COVID-19, enrolled during active disease. The sequenced sample consisted of peripheral blood. The V and J genes are TRBV3-1 (or the pseudogene TRBV3-2) and TRBJ2-3, with a weak D call TRBD1 (6 bases). CDR3 nucleotides: TGTGCCAGCAGCACGCAGGGGAGCAGCACAGATACGCAGTATTTT. As protein: CASSTQGSSTDTQYF.